This TCR beta chain was identified in a study of graft-versus-host responses after intestinal transplantation. Study as a whole: The study gave all recipients anti-thymocyte globulin induction, then tacrolimus and steroids for about three years. General observations from the study: Early post-transplant falls in HvG clones accompanied the peak levels of circulating GvH clones.

Comments on this clone: Its specificity is not known.

The protocol was immunoSEQ multiplex PCR, while the TCRdb copy is restricted to in-frame clones and leaves out a portion. This table has 75,000 to 100,000 clones, about 94% appearing once. The CDR3 has 11 amino acids. CDR1 and CDR2 (germline): SGHRS, YFSETQ. V lost 2 bases to trimming and J lost 9 bases, with 8 bases between them. This clonotype was obtained from a human donor who received an intestinal transplant. This chain uses TRBV5-1 with TRBJ1-2, with D perhaps matching TRBD1 (5 bases). The source material was unstimulated CD4+ T cells sorted from spleen or lymph node cells, sampled before intestinal transplant. The CDR3 protein is CASSFKDSYTF. In DNA, the CDR3 is TGCGCCAGCAGCTTCAAGGACAGCTACACCTTC.